Listed here are 24 T cell receptor beta chains from one sample, sequenced in a study of identifying expanded T cells in peripheral blood. Sequenced by immunoSEQ multiplex PCR; TCRdb stores in-frame clones only, minus some. The sample lists approximately 100,000 clones, more than 85% seen once, with approximately 16% in the top ten. The specimen sequenced was blood. These receptors all stem from a person aged 18-69 years in good health.

The chain joins TRBV5-4 to TRBJ2-5; 8 nucleotides align to TRBD1. The CDR3 consists of 13 residues. Germline lookup yields CDR1 SGHNT and CDR2 YYREEE (reference sequence). V dropped 6 bases and J dropped 2; count of bases not matched to a gene: 3. In nucleotides, the CDR3 is TGTGCCAGCAATCGACAGGGGCAAGAGACCCAGTACTTC. As protein: CASNRQGQETQYF. Filled out from reference TRBV5-4 and TRBJ2-5, the complete variable domain reads ETGVTQSPTHLIKTRGQQVTLRCSSQSGHNTVSWYQQALGQGPQFIFQYYREEENGRGNFPPRFSGLQFPNYSSELNVNALELDDSALYLCASNRQGQETQYFGPGTRLLVL.

This rearrangement joins TRBV5-4 to TRBJ2-5; TRBD1 is a possible D gene (6 bases). The CDR3 totals 15 residues. Germline CDR1 and CDR2: SGHNT and YYREEE (reference sequence). V lost 4 bases and J 1 base, leaving 14 bases between the germline ends. DNA for the CDR3: TGTGCCAGCAGCCAACAGGGCGCCGGCCAAGAGACCCAGTACTTC. It yields the protein CASSQQGAGQETQYF. Drawing the rest from reference TRBV5-4 and TRBJ2-5, the complete variable domain is ETGVTQSPTHLIKTRGQQVTLRCSSQSGHNTVSWYQQALGQGPQFIFQYYREEENGRGNFPPRFSGLQFPNYSSELNVNALELDDSALYLCASSQQGAGQETQYFGPGTRLLVL.

The CDR3 protein is CASSTLDSGANVLTF. Here the CDR3 DNA reads TGTGCCAGCAGTACCTTAGACTCTGGGGCCAACGTCCTGACTTTC. The chain carries TRBV6-5 and TRBJ2-6; D gene unclear. Germline V lookup: CDR1 MNHEY, CDR2 SVGAGI. With 5 bases removed from V and 0 bases from J, the gap between germline ends came to 8 bases. The CDR3 loop spans 15 amino acids.

This sequence joins TRBV29-1 and TRBJ1-4, with D possibly matching TRBD1 (5 bases). V lost 3 bases to trimming and J lost 8 bases, with 13 bases between them. This CDR3 comprises 13 residues. Germline V gene data show CDR1 as SQVTM and CDR2 as ANQGSEA. The CDR3 protein is CSVDFGQEEKLFF. Here the CDR3 DNA reads TGCAGCGTTGATTTCGGACAAGAGGAAAAACTGTTTTTT. Together with reference TRBV29-1 and TRBJ1-4, the CDR3 gives the full variable domain: SAVISQKPSRDICQRGTSLTIQCQVDSQVTMMFWYRQQPGQSLTLIATANQGSEATYESGFVIDKFPISRPNLTFSTLTVSNMSPEDSSIYLCSVDFGQEEKLFFGSGTQLSVL.

J is TRBJ1-3 and V is TRBV4-3, with 7 nucleotides matching TRBD1. The germline gives CDR1 LGHNA, CDR2 YSLEER. The CDR3 consists of 14 residues. With 5 bases clipped from V and 4 bases from J, the junction kept 5 bases outside the gene matches. The CDR3 sequence is CASSKQGWGNTIYF. In nucleotides, the CDR3 is TGCGCCAGCAGCAAACAGGGGTGGGGAAACACCATATATTTT.

This clone occurred once. The chain carries TRBV11-3 and TRBJ2-1, with D tentatively TRBD1 (5 bases). Trimming shortened V by 5 bases and J by 8 bases, and 13 bases separated the two germline ends. The CDR3 is 13 residues long. From germline, CDR1 is SGHNT and CDR2 YENEEA. CDR3 in amino acids: CASSPSQGYEQFF. Here the CDR3 DNA reads TGTGCCAGCAGCCCCTCGCAGGGTTATGAGCAGTTCTTC.

The CDR3 region has the DNA TGCAGCGTCGACCGACCAAATCAGGCAGATACGCAGTATTTT. Its translation: CSVDRPNQADTQYF. J is TRBJ2-3 and V is TRBV29-1; D ambiguous. Trimming left V 6 bases short and J 4 bases short, with 17 bases between. The CDR3 is made up of 14 amino acids. Per the germline V gene, CDR1 is SQVTM and CDR2 is ANQGSEA.

The rearrangement uses TRBV11-2 and TRBJ2-1; D gene uncertain. Trimming cost V 5 bases and J 8 bases, with 19 bases left between them. The CDR3 is 15 amino acids. Germline loops: CDR1 SGHAT, CDR2 FQNNGV. Here the CDR3 DNA reads TGTGCCAGCAGCCCCTCCAAGCTGATAGAGGATGAGCAGTTCTTC. Its protein product is CASSPSKLIEDEQFF.

The chain recombines TRBV6-1 with TRBJ2-7, with TRBD2 as a possible D gene (6 bases). There are 15 residues in the CDR3. The germline gives CDR1 MNHNS, CDR2 SASEGT. The V end was cut by 4 bases, the J end by 6 bases, with 19 bases between. The CDR3 DNA sequence: TGTGCCAGCAGTGGGCGGGGCATTGGACTGGCCGAGCAGTACTTC. Protein product: CASSGRGIGLAEQYF.

CDR3 sequence (DNA): TGTGCCAGCAGCTCACAGGGGTCTGGGGCCAACGTCCTGACTTTC. This gives the protein CASSSQGSGANVLTF. V and J are TRBV5-6 and TRBJ2-6; 7 nucleotides match TRBD1. CDR3 length: 15 residues. CDR1 and CDR2 from the germline V gene are SGHDT and YYEEEE. V shed 3 bases and J 1 base; nucleotides not matched to a gene: 1. The full variable domain, completed using reference TRBV5-6 and TRBJ2-6, is DAGVTQSPTHLIKTRGQQVTLRCSPKSGHDTVSWYQQALGQGPQFIFQYYEEEERQRGNFPDRFSGHQFPNYSSELNVNALLLGDSALYLCASSSQGSGANVLTFGAGSRLTVL.

This chain connects TRBV13 to TRBJ1-1, with 8 bases matching TRBD1. The CDR3 has 15 residues. Trimming removed 4 bases from V and 1 base from J; junction bases left unmatched: 5. CDR1 and CDR2 (germline): PRHDT, FYEKMQ (reference sequence). This CDR3 reads CASSSRGQANTEAFF. The DNA of the CDR3 is TGTGCCAGCAGCTCCCGGGGACAGGCGAACACTGAAGCTTTCTTT.

The V and J genes are TRBV7-8 and TRBJ2-3, with TRBD1 identical over 11 bases. Germline trimming cut 3 bases from V and 2 bases from J; bases unmatched to any gene: 7. Germline lookup yields CDR1 SGHVS and CDR2 FQNEAQ. The CDR3 runs 17 residues. CDR3 protein: CASSFYGTGGFTDTQYF. CDR3 bases: TGTGCCAGCAGCTTCTACGGGACAGGGGGGTTCACAGATACGCAGTATTTT.

V usage is TRBV18 and J usage is TRBJ2-5; no clear D gene. CDR1 is KGHSH, CDR2 LQKENI, per germline. CDR3 length: 12 residues. V was shortened by 6 bases and J by 0 bases, with 5 bases between the two germline ends. The chain's CDR3 is CASSSYQETQYF. The CDR3 nucleotides are TGTGCCAGCTCGTCCTACCAAGAGACCCAGTACTTC.

J is TRBJ1-5 and V is TRBV4-1; maybe TRBD1 (5 bases). CDR3 size: 17 residues. Germline V CDR1 and CDR2: MGHRA, YSYEKL. Trimming took off 3 bases at V and 4 bases at J, with 19 bases between the two ends. CDR3 coding DNA: TGCGCCAGCAGCCACGATCAGGGCGTAGGAAAGAATCAGCCCCAGCATTTT. This translates into CASSHDQGVGKNQPQHF.

The chain combines TRBV2 with TRBJ1-2, with D maybe TRBD1 (6 bases). This CDR3 spans 16 amino acids. Germline V lookup: CDR1 SNHLY, CDR2 FYNNEI. Deletions cut 2 bases from V and 4 bases from J, with 17 bases between. In nucleotides, the CDR3 is TGTGCCAGCAGTGAACGGGGGCTAGGCGCCTCCTATGGCTACACCTTC. It specifies CASSERGLGASYGYTF.

V gene TRBV28 combines with J gene TRBJ1-5; maybe TRBD1 (5 bases). Trimming pared 8 bases from V and 1 base from J, leaving 12 bases between. CDR3 size: 14 residues. CDR1 and CDR2 (germline): MDHEN, SYDVKM. CDR3 residues: CASGTGGSNQPQHF. CDR3 in DNA: TGTGCCAGCGGGACCGGGGGAAGCAATCAGCCCCAGCATTTT.

This clone was observed once. The CDR3 region has the DNA TGCGCCAGCAGCGTCACGACAGGGGGCCCTTCCTACAATGAGCAGTTCTTC. This translates into CASSVTTGGPSYNEQFF. V and J are TRBV5-1 and TRBJ2-1, with TRBD1 matching 10 bases. The CDR3 totals 17 residues. With 4 bases clipped from V and 1 base from J, the junction kept 8 bases outside the gene matches. The V gene's germline CDR1 is SGHRS and CDR2 YFSETQ.

Comments on this clone: In the same sample, other DNA sequences code for this CDR3. The chain employs TRBV5-1 and TRBJ2-3, with D possibly called TRBD1 or TRBD2 (7 bases each). The V gene's germline CDR1 is SGHRS and CDR2 YFSETQ. V dropped 6 bases and J dropped 0 bases, with 11 bases sitting between them. The CDR3 spans 14 residues. CDR3: CASTRGGSTDTQYF. In nucleotides, the CDR3 is TGCGCCAGCACCAGGGGGGGGAGCACAGATACGCAGTATTTT.

The chain has TRBV7-8 and TRBJ2-7; 8 nucleotides agree with TRBD2. The J segment lost 2 bases and the V segment lost 1 base, leaving 10 bases of the junction unmatched. The CDR3 is made up of 17 amino acids. CDR1 is SGHVS and CDR2 is FQNEAQ in the germline V gene. The CDR3 reads CASSLETWRGAAYEQYF. The CDR3 nucleotides read TGTGCCAGCAGCTTAGAGACGTGGCGGGGGGCCGCCTACGAGCAGTACTTC.

The chain recombines TRBV5-4 with TRBJ2-7, with D possibly being TRBD1 (6 bases). V was shortened by 4 bases and J by 4 bases, with 18 bases between the two germline ends. Germline V lookup: CDR1 SGHNT, CDR2 YYREEE (reference sequence). CDR3 length: 15 residues. CDR3 nucleotides: TGTGCCAGCAGCCCCGAGGCCGGGACACCTTACGAGCAGTACTTC. Translating it yields CASSPEAGTPYEQYF.

In nucleotides, the CDR3 is TGTGCCAGCAGAAGACAGATAATGGATCCCGGGGAGCTGTTTTTT. The encoded protein is CASRRQIMDPGELFF. The genes are TRBV6-5 and TRBJ2-2; a weak D match, TRBD1 (5 bases). CDR1 MNHEY and CDR2 SVGAGI come from the germline V gene. Between the trimmed V and J ends, which lost 6 bases and 6 bases, there was a span of 17 bases. This CDR3 has 15 amino acids.

This clone was seen only once. The rearrangement joins TRBV6-5 to TRBJ1-2; the D gene is possibly TRBD1 (5 bases). The CDR3 consists of 13 residues. Germline CDR1 is MNHEY and CDR2 is SVGAGI. With 5 bases removed from V and 2 bases from J, the gap between germline ends came to 9 bases. CDR3 sequence (DNA): TGTGCCAGCAGTCCGGGACTGAACTATGGCTACACCTTC. The encoded protein is CASSPGLNYGYTF.

V usage is TRBV27 and J usage is TRBJ2-5; TRBD2 matches 8 bases. The CDR3 spans 17 residues. J was trimmed by 3 bases and V by 5 bases; bases with no gene match: 14. Germline CDR1 and CDR2: MNHEY and SMNVEV (reference sequence). CDR3 DNA sequence: TGTGCCAGCAGTCCCGGCGGTAGCGGGGACCTAAAAGAGACCCAGTACTTC. Residues: CASSPGGSGDLKETQYF.

The chain carries TRBV7-9 and TRBJ2-7; 10 bases agree with TRBD1. This CDR3 is 14 amino acids long. The germline V gene has CDR1 SEHNR and CDR2 FQNEAQ (reference sequence). With 2 bases clipped from V and 4 bases from J, the junction kept 2 bases outside the gene matches. The CDR3 sequence is CASSLTGQGYEQYF. Written as DNA, the CDR3 is TGTGCCAGCAGCTTAACGGGACAGGGGTACGAGCAGTACTTC.